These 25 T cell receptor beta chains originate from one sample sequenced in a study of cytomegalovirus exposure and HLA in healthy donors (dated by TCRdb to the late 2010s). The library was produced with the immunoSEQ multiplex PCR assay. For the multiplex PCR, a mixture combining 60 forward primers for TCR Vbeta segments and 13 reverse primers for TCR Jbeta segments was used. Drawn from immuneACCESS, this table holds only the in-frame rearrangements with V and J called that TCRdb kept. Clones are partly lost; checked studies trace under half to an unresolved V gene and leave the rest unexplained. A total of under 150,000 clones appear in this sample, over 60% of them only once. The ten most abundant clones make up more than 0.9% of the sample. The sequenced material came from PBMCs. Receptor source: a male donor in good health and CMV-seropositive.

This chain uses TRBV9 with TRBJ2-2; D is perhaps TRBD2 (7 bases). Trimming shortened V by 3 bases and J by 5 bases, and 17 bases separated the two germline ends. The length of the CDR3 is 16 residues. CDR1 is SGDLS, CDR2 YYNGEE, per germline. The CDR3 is CASSGRTGRGTGELFF. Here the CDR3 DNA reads TGTGCCAGCAGCGGGCGAACAGGGAGGGGTACCGGGGAGCTGTTTTTT.

CDR3 protein: CASSLSRQGGYGYTF. CDR3 sequence (DNA): TGCGCCAGCAGCCTAAGTAGGCAGGGAGGCTATGGCTACACCTTC. The V and J genes are TRBV4-1 and TRBJ1-2, with a tentative D call TRBD1 (5 bases). Trimming stripped 4 bases from V and 4 bases from J, with 16 bases between. Looked up from germline, CDR1 is MGHRA and CDR2 is YSYEKL. This CDR3 is built from 15 residues.

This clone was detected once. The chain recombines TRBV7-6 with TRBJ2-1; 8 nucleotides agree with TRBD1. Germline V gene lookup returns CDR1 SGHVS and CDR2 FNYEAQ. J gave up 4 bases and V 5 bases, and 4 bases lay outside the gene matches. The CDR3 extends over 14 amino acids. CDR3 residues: CASSLRDRYNEQFF. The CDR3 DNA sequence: TGTGCCAGCAGCCTCCGGGACAGGTACAATGAGCAGTTCTTC.

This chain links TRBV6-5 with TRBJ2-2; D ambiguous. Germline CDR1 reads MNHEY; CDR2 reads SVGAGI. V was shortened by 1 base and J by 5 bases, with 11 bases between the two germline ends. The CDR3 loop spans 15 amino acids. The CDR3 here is CASSYFPESTGELFF. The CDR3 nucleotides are TGTGCCAGCAGTTACTTTCCAGAATCGACCGGGGAGCTGTTTTTT.

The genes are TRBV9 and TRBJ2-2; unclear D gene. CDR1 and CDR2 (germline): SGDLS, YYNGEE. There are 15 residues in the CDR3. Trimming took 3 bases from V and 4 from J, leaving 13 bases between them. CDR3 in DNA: TGTGCCAGCAGCGGGAGCAGCTTGGTCACCGGGGAGCTGTTTTTT. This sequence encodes CASSGSSLVTGELFF.

In DNA, the CDR3 is TGTGCCAGCAGTTTACCTAGCGGGAGGGGAGGTTCTATTGAGCAGTTCTTC. Its protein product is CASSLPSGRGGSIEQFF. V usage is TRBV27 and J usage is TRBJ2-1, with TRBD2 matching over 12 bases. CDR1 and CDR2 (germline): MNHEY, SMNVEV (reference sequence). The CDR3 runs to 17 residues. V was clipped by 2 bases and J by 9 bases; unmatched bases: 11.

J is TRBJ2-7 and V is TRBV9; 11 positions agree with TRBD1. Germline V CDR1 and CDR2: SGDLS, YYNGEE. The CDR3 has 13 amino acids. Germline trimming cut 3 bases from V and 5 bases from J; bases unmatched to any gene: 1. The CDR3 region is CASSGTGGNEQYF. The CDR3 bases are TGTGCCAGCAGCGGGACAGGGGGCAACGAGCAGTACTTC. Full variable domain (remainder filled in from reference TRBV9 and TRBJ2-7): DSGVTQTPKHLITATGQRVTLRCSPRSGDLSVYWYQQSLDQGLQFLIQYYNGEERAKGNILERFSAQQFPDLHSELNLSSLELGDSALYFCASSGTGGNEQYFGPGTRLTVT.

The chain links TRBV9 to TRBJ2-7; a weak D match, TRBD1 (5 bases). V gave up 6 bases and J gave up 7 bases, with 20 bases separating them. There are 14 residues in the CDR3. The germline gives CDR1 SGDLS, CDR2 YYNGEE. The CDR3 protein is CASTRSLTTEEQYF. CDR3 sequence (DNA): TGTGCCAGCACACGGTCACTCACGACAGAAGAGCAGTACTTC.

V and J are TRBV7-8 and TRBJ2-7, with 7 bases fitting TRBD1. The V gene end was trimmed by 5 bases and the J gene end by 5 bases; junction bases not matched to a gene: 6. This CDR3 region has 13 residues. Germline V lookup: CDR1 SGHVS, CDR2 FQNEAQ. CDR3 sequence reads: CASSTYRGDEQYF. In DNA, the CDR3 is TGTGCCAGCAGCACATACAGGGGTGACGAGCAGTACTTC.

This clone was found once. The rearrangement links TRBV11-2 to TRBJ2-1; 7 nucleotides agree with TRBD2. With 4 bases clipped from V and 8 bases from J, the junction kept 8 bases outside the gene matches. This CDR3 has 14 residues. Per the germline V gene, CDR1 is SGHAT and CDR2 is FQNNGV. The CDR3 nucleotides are TGTGCCAGCAGCTCAAGCGGGAATAGGTATGAGCAGTTCTTC. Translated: CASSSSGNRYEQFF.

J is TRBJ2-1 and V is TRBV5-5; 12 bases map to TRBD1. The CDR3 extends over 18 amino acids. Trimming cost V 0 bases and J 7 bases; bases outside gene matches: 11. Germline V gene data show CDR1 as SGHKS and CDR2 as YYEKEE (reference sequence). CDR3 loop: CASSLGDPGQGARNEQFF. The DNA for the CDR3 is TGTGCCAGCAGCTTGGGGGACCCGGGACAGGGGGCACGGAATGAGCAGTTCTTC.

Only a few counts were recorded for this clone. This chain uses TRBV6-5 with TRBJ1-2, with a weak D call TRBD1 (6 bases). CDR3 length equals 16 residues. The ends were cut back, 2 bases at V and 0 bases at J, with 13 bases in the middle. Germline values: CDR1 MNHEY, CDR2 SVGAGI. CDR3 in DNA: TGTGCCAGCAGTTACCGGACAGAATTAGCTAACTATGGCTACACCTTC. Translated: CASSYRTELANYGYTF.

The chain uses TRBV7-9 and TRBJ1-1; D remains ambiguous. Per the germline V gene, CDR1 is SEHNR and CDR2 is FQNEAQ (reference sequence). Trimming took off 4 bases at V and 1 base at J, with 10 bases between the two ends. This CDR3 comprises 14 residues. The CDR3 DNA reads TGTGCCAGCAGCTCCGCCGGTAGGAACACTGAAGCTTTCTTT. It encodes CASSSAGRNTEAFF.

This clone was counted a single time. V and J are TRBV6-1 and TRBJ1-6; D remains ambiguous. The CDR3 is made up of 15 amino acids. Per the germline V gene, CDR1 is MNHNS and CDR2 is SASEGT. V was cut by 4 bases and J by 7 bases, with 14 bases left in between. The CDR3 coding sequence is TGTGCCAGCAGTGTTTGGTCGGGATTAAATTCACCCCTCCACTTT. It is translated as CASSVWSGLNSPLHF.

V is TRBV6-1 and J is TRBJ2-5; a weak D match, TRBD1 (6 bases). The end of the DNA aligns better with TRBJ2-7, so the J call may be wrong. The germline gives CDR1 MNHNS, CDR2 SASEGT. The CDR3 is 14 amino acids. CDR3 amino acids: CASSEVMDSYEQYF. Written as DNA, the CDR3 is TGTGCCAGCAGTGAAGTGATGGACAGCTACGAGCAGTACTTC.

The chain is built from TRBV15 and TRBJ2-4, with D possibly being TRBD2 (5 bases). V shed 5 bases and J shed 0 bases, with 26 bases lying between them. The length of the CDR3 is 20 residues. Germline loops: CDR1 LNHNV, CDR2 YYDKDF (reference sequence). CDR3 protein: CATSRGGLVLPVLAKNIQYF. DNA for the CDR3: TGTGCCACCAGCCGAGGCGGACTCGTCCTCCCCGTTTTAGCCAAAAACATTCAGTACTTC.

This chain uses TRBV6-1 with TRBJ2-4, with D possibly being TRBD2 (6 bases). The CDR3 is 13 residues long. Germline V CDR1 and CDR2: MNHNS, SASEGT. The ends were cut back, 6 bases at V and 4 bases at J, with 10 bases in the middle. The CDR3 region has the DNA TGTGCCAGCAGGGAGGGACTGAAAAACATTCAGTACTTC. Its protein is CASREGLKNIQYF.

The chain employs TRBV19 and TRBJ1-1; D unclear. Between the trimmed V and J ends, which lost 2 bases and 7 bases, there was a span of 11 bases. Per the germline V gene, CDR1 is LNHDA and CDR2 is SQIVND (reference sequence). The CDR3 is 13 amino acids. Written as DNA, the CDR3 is TGTGCCAGTAGTATATCTTCCGTAAATGAAGCTTTCTTT. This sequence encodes CASSISSVNEAFF.

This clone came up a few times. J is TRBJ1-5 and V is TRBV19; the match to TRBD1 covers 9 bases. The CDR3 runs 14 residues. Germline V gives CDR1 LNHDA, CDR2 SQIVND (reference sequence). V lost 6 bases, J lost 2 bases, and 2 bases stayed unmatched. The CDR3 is CASSWTGGNQPQHF. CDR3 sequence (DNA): TGTGCCAGTAGCTGGACAGGGGGCAATCAGCCCCAGCATTTT.

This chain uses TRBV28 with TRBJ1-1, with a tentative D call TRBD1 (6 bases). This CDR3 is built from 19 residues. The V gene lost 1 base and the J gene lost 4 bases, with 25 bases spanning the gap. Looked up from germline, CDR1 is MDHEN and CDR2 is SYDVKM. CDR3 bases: TGTGCCAGCAGTTTATCAACTTTCCCAGGGGAATGGTCCAGCACTGAAGCTTTCTTT. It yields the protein CASSLSTFPGEWSSTEAFF.

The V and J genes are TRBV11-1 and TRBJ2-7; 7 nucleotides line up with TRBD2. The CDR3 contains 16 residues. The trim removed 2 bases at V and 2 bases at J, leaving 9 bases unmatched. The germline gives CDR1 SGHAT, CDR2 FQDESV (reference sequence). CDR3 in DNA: TGTGCCAGCAGCTTAAGGGAGGGAAGGTCGGCCTACGAGCAGTACTTC. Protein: CASSLREGRSAYEQYF.

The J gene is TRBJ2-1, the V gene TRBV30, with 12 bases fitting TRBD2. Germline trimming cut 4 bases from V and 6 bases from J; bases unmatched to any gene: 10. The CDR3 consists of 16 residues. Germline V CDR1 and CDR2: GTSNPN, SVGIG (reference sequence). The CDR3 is CAWITPASGRANEQFF. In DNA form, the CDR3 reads TGTGCCTGGATCACCCCTGCTAGCGGGAGGGCCAATGAGCAGTTCTTC.

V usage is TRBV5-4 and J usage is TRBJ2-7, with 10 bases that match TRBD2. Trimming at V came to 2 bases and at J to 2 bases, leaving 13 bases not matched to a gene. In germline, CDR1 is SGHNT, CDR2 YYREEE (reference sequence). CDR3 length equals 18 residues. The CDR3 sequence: CASSLGEGQRGGAYEQYF. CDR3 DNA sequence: TGTGCCAGCAGCTTAGGGGAGGGCCAGCGGGGGGGGGCCTACGAGCAGTACTTC.

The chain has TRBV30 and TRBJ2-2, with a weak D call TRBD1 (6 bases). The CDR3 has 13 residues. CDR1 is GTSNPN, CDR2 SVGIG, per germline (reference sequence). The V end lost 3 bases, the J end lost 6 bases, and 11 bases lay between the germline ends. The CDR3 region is CAWRPEGAGELFF. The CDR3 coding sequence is TGTGCCTGGAGGCCCGAGGGGGCCGGGGAGCTGTTTTTT.

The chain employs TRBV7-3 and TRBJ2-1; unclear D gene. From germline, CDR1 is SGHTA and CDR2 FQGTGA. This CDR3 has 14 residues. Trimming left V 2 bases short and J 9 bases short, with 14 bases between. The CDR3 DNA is TGTGCCAGCAGCTTACTCCCTAGTTCCATTGAGCAGTTCTTC. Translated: CASSLLPSSIEQFF.